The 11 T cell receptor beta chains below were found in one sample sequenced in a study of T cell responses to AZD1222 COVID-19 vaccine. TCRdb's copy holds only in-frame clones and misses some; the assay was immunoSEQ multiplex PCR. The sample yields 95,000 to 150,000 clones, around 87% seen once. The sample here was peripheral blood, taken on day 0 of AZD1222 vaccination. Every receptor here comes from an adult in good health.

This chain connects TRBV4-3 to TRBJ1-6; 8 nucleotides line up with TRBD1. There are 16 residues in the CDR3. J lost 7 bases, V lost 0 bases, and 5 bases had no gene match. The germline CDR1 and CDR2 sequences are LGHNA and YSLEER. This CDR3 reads CASSQDWTGRNSPLHF. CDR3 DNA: TGCGCCAGCAGCCAAGATTGGACAGGGAGGAATTCACCCCTCCACTTT.

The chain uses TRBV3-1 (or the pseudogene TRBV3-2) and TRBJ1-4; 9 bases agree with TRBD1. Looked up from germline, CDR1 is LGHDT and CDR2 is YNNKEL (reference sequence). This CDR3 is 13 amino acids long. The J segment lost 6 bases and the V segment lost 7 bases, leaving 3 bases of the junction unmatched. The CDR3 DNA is TGTGCCAGCATCCGACAGGGGGATGAAAAACTGTTTTTT. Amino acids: CASIRQGDEKLFF.

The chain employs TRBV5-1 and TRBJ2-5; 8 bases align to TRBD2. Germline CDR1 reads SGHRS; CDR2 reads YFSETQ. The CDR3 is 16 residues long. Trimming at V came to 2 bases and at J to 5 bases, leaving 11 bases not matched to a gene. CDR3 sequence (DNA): TGCGCCAGCAGCTTTCGGTCCAGCGGGAGTGAGGAGACCCAGTACTTC. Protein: CASSFRSSGSEETQYF.

DNA for the CDR3: TGTGCCAGTAGTAAGGGGACATCCAGCACAGATACGCAGTATTTT. It specifies CASSKGTSSTDTQYF. The V call is TRBV19, the J call TRBJ2-3, with D possibly TRBD1 on 6 matching bases. Trimming left V 4 bases short and J 0 bases short, with 11 bases between. The V gene's germline CDR1 is LNHDA and CDR2 SQIVND (reference sequence). The CDR3 runs to 15 residues.

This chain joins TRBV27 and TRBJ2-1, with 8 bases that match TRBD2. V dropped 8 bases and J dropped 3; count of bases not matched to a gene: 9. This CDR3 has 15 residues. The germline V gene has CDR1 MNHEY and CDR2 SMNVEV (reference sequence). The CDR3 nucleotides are TGTGCCAGCTGGGAGGCGGGGGGTAACTACAATGAGCAGTTCTTC. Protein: CASWEAGGNYNEQFF.

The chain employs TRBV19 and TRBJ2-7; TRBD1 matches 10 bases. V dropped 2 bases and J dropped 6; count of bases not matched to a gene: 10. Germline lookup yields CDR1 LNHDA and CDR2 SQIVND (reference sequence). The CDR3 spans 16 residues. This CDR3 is CASSITGTGVVGEQYF. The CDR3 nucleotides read TGTGCCAGTAGTATAACCGGGACAGGGGTTGTGGGCGAGCAGTACTTC.

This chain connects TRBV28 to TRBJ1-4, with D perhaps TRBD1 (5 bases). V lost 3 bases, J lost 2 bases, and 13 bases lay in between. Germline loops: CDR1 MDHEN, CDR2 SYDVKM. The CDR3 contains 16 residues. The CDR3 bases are TGTGCCAGCAGTTTCTGGAGGGGATTGACTAATGAAAAACTGTTTTTT. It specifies CASSFWRGLTNEKLFF.

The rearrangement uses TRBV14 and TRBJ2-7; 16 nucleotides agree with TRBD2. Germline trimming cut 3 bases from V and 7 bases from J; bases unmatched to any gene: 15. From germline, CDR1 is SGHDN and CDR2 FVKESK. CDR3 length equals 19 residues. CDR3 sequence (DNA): TGTGCCAGCAGCCAGCCCGGGACTAGCGGGAGGGGCGGGGAGTGGGAGCAGTACTTC. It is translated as CASSQPGTSGRGGEWEQYF.

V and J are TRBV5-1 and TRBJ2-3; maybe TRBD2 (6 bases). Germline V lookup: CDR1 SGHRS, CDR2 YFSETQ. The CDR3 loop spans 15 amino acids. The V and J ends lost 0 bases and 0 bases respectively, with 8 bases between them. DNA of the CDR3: TGCGCCAGCAGCTTGGGGGGGACTAGCACAGATACGCAGTATTTT. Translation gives CASSLGGTSTDTQYF.

CDR3 amino acids: CASRPAPGQDTLHF. The CDR3, as DNA: TGTGCCAGCAGACCTGCCCCGGGACAAGATACCCTCCACTTT. This chain connects TRBV7-8 to TRBJ1-6; D perhaps matches TRBD1 (6 bases). Germline V gene lookup returns CDR1 SGHVS and CDR2 FQNEAQ. V lost 6 bases, J lost 14 bases, and 20 bases lay in between. The CDR3 length is 14 residues.

CDR3 sequence reads: CASSAGLLNTEAFF. In DNA, the CDR3 is TGCGCCAGCAGCGCGGGACTATTGAACACTGAAGCTTTCTTT. The J gene is TRBJ1-1, the V gene TRBV5-1; TRBD1 might be the D (5 bases). The germline V and J ends were trimmed by 4 bases and 0 bases, with 10 bases remaining between them. This CDR3 spans 14 amino acids. CDR1 is SGHRS, CDR2 YFSETQ, per germline.